These T cell receptor beta chains were read from a single sample in a study of blood T cell repertoires in COVID-19. Sequenced by immunoSEQ multiplex PCR; TCRdb stores in-frame clones only, minus some. The table lists about 230,000 clones, 80% to 85% of them singletons. The sequenced sample was peripheral blood. The receptors here all came from a man in his fifties or sixties with active or convalescent COVID-19. Both conserved end residues are part of each CDR3. Each record gives: clone size, V gene, D gene, J gene, CDR3 protein, CDR3 DNA. A D gene is named only where the DNA matches it firmly. The size of a clone is reported for some rows only, either as once, few or many, or as a class for expanded clones.

size: -; V: TRBV7-3; D: -; J: TRBJ2-3; CDR3: CASSLDSGSRDTQYF; DNA: TGTGCCAGCAGCCTAGACAGTGGATCTAGGGATACGCAGTATTTT
size: -; V: TRBV7-9; D: TRBD2; J: TRBJ2-5; CDR3: CASSAGLFVLETQYF; DNA: TGTGCCAGCAGCGCGGGACTATTTGTTCTAGAGACCCAGTACTTC
size: -; V: TRBV9; D: TRBD1; J: TRBJ2-6; CDR3: CASSVESAGGVFDGANVLTF; DNA: TGTGCCAGCAGCGTAGAATCAGCAGGGGGTGTTTTCGACGGGGCCAACGTCCTGACTTTC
size: -; V: TRBV19; D: -; J: TRBJ1-1; CDR3: CASSRQVNTEAFF; DNA: TGTGCCAGTAGTCGACAGGTTAACACTGAAGCTTTCTTT
size: -; V: TRBV11-2; D: -; J: TRBJ1-2; CDR3: CASSPFEETGHGYTF; DNA: TGTGCCAGCAGCCCCTTCGAAGAGACGGGTCATGGCTACACCTTC
size: -; V: TRBV6-5; D: TRBD1; J: TRBJ2-5; CDR3: CASSGTGRRETQYF; DNA: TGTGCCAGCAGCGGGACAGGAAGGAGAGAGACCCAGTACTTC
size: -; V: TRBV29-1; D: TRBD1; J: TRBJ1-1; CDR3: CSVEPNRGVRVSTEAFF; DNA: TGCAGCGTTGAACCCAACAGGGGAGTAAGGGTAAGCACTGAAGCTTTCTTT
size: -; V: TRBV30; D: TRBD1; J: TRBJ2-3; CDR3: CAGSGTGRDTQYF; DNA: TGTGCCGGATCCGGGACAGGGAGGGATACGCAGTATTTT
size: -; V: TRBV9; D: TRBD1; J: TRBJ1-1; CDR3: CASSLGTANTEAFF; DNA: TGTGCCAGCAGCCTAGGGACAGCGAACACTGAAGCTTTCTTT
size: -; V: TRBV29-1; D: -; J: TRBJ2-1; CDR3: CSVASSKGNEQFF; DNA: TGCAGCGTTGCTAGCTCTAAAGGCAATGAGCAGTTCTTC
size: few; V: TRBV5-5; D: TRBD1; J: TRBJ1-5; CDR3: CASSSGQGFGNQPQHF; DNA: TGTGCCAGCAGCTCTGGACAGGGCTTCGGCAATCAGCCCCAGCATTTT